This paragraph reports one T cell receptor (beta chain). The CDR3 has 16 amino acids. V was shortened by 5 bases and J by 3 bases, with 18 bases between the two germline ends. Germline CDR1 and CDR2: MDHEN and SYDVKM. This sample stems from a study of blood T cells in healthy people across ages. The use of a sample-barcoded 5' primer and a J-beta primer mix characterized a second PCR of roughly 7 to 11 cycles. Using its own MiXCR run on the 5' RACE reads, TCRdb lists one record per CDR3 protein. This table has over 750,000 distinct CDR3 sequences, around 25% appearing once. This same sample was also part of a study on T cells of mothers and their children. That work adds: Extraction yielded RNA that went, in full, into cDNA synthesis at approximately 1.5 ug per 15 ul.

The material sequenced was blood. The J gene is TRBJ2-3, the V gene TRBV28; a weak D match, TRBD2 (5 bases). The TCR sequence derives from a boy aged 5-17 years in good health. CDR3 in amino acids: CASSGTGVGGTDTQYF. Here the CDR3 DNA reads TGTGCCAGCAGTGGTACCGGGGTCGGAGGAACAGATACGCAGTATTTT.